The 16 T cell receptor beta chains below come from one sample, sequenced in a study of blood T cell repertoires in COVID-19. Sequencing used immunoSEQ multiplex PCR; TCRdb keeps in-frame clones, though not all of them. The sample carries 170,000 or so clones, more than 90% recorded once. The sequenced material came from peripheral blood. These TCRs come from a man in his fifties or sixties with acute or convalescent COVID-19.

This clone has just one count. The CDR3 spells CASSQGPLGTGELFF. The CDR3, as DNA: TGTGCCAGCAGCCAGGGCCCTCTTGGCACCGGGGAGCTGTTTTTT. This chain joins TRBV7-2 and TRBJ2-2; D perhaps matches TRBD1 (5 bases). Trimming cost V 5 bases and J 4 bases, with 14 bases left between them. The CDR3 length is 15 residues. Per germline, CDR1 SGHTA and CDR2 FQGNSA.

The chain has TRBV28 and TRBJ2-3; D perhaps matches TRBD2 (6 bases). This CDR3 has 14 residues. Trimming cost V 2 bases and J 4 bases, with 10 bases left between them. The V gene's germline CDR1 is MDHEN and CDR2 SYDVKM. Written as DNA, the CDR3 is TGTGCCAGCAGTTTAACTGGGGGGTCAGATACGCAGTATTTT. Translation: CASSLTGGSDTQYF.

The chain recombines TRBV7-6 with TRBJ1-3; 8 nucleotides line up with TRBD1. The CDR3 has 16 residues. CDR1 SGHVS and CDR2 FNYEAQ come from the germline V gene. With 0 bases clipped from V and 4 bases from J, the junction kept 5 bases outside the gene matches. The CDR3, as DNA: TGTGCCAGCAGCTTAGCTCAGGGGGCGCGGGGAAACACCATATATTTT. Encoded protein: CASSLAQGARGNTIYF.

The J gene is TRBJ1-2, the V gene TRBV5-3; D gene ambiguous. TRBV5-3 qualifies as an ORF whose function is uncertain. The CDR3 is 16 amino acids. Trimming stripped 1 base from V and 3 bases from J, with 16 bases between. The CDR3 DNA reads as TGTGCCAGAAGCTTGAATATCGGGGATTTCGACTATGGCTACACCTTC. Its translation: CARSLNIGDFDYGYTF.

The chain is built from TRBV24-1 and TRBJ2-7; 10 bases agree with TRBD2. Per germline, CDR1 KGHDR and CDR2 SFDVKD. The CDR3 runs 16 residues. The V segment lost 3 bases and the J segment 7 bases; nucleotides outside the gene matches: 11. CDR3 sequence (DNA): TGTGCCACCAGTGATAGACTAGCGGGCCCACGAGGGGAGCAGTACTTC. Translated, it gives CATSDRLAGPRGEQYF.

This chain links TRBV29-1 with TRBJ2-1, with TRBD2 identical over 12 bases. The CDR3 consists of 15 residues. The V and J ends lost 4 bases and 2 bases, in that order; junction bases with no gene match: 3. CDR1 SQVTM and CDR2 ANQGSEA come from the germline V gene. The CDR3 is CSVGGLAGTYNEQFF. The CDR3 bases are TGCAGCGTTGGGGGACTAGCGGGTACCTACAATGAGCAGTTCTTC.

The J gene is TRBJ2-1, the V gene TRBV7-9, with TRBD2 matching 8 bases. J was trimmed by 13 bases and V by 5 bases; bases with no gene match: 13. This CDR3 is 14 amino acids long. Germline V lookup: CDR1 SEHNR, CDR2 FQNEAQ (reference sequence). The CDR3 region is CASSGSGTRTYQFF. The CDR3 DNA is TGTGCCAGCAGCGGAAGCGGGACTAGAACATACCAGTTCTTC.

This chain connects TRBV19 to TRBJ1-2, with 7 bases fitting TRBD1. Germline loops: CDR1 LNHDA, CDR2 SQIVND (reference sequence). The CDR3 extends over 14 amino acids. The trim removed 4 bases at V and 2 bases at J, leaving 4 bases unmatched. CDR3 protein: CASSNAQGNYGYTF. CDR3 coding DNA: TGTGCCAGTAGTAATGCACAGGGGAACTATGGCTACACCTTC.

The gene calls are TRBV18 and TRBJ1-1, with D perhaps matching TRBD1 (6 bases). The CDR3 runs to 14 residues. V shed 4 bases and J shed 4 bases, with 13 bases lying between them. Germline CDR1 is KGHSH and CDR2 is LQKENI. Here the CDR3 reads CASSRDPRGTEAFF. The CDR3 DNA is TGTGCCAGCTCACGAGACCCCAGGGGCACTGAAGCTTTCTTT.

The CDR3 loop is CASSFTAGQGFTEAFF. DNA for the CDR3: TGCGCCAGCAGCTTTACAGCGGGACAGGGGTTCACTGAAGCTTTCTTT. The chain links TRBV5-1 to TRBJ1-1; 10 positions match TRBD1. V lost 2 bases, J lost 4 bases, and 8 bases stayed unmatched. CDR1 and CDR2 from the germline V gene are SGHRS and YFSETQ. The CDR3 is 16 amino acids.

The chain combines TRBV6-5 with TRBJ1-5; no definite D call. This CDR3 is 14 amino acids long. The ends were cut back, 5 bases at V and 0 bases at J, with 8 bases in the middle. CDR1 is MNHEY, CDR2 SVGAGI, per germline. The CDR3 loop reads CASSKQVSNQPQHF. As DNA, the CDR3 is TGTGCCAGCAGTAAACAAGTTAGCAATCAGCCCCAGCATTTT.

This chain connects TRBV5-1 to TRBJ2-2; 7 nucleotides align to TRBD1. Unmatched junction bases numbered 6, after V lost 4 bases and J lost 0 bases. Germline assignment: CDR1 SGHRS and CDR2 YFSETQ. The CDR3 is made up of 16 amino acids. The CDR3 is CASSLPGTANTGELFF. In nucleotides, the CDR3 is TGCGCCAGCAGCCTGCCCGGGACAGCGAACACCGGGGAGCTGTTTTTT.

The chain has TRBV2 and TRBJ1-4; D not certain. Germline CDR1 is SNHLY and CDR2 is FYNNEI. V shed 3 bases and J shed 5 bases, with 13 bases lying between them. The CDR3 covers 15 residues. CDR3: CASSEWVGRNEKLFF. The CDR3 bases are TGTGCCAGCAGTGAGTGGGTAGGGAGGAATGAAAAACTGTTTTTT.

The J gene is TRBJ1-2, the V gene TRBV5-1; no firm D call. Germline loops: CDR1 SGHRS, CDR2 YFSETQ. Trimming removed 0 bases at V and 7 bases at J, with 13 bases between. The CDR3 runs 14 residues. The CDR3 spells CASSLDSRTIGYTF. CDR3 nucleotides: TGCGCCAGCAGCTTGGACTCCAGGACTATTGGCTACACCTTC.

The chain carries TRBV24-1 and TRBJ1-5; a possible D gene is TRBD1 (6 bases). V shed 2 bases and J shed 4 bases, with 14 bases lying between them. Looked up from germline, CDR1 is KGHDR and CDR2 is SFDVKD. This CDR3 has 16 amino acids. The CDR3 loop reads CATSDSRQGTNQPQHF. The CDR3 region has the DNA TGTGCCACCAGTGATTCGCGGCAGGGGACAAATCAGCCCCAGCATTTT.

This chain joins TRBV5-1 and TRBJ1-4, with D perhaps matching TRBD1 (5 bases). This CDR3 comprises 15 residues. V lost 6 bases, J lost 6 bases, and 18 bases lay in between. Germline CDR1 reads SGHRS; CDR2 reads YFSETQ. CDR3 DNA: TGCGCCAGCACCCTAGGCGGGGCGTTGGATGAAAAACTGTTTTTT. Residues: CASTLGGALDEKLFF.